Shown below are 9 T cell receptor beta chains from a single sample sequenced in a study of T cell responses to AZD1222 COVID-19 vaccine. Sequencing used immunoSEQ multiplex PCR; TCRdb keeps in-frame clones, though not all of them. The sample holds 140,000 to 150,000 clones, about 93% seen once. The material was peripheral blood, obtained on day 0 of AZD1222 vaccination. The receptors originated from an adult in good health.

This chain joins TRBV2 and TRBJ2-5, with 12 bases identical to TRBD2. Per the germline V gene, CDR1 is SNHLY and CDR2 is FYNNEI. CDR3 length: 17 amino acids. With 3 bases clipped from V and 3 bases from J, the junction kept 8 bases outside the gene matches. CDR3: CASSDASGRAGEETQYF. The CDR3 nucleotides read TGTGCCAGCAGTGATGCTAGCGGGAGGGCCGGAGAAGAGACCCAGTACTTC.

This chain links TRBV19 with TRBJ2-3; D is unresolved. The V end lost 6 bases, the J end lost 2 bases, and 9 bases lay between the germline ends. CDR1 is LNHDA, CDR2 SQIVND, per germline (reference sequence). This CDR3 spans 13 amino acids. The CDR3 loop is CASSLMHTDTQYF. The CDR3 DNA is TGTGCCAGTAGCCTAATGCACACAGATACGCAGTATTTT.

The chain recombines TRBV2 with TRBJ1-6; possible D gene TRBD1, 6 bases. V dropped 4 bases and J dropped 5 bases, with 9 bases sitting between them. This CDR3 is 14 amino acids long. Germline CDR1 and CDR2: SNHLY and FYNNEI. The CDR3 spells CASSARQDNSPLHF. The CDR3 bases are TGTGCCAGCAGTGCGCGACAGGATAATTCACCCCTCCACTTT.

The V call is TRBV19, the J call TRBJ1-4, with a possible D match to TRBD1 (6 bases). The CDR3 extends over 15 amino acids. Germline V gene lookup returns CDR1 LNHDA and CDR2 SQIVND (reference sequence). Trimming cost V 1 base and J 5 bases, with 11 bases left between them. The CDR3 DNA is TGTGCCAGTAGTATAGGCGGGACACCGAATGAAAAACTGTTTTTT. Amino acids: CASSIGGTPNEKLFF.

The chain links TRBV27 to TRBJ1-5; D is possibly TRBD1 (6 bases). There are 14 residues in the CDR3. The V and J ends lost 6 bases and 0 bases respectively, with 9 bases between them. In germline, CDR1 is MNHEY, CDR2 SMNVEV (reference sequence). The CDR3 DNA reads TGTGCCAGCAGCGACAGGTATAGCAATCAGCCCCAGCATTTT. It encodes CASSDRYSNQPQHF.

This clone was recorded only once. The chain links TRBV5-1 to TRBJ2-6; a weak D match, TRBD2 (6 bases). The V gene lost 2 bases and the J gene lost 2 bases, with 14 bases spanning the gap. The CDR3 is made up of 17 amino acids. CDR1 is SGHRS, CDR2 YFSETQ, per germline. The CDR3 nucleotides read TGCGCCAGCAGCTTCAGCCGGAGGGCCGCTGGGGCCAACGTCCTGACTTTC. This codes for CASSFSRRAAGANVLTF.

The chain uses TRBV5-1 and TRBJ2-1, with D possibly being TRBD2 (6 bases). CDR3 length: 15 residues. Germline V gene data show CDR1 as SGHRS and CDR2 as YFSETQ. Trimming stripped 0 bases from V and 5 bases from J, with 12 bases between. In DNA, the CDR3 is TGCGCCAGCAGCTTGGAAACCGGGAGCAACAATGAGCAGTTCTTC. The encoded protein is CASSLETGSNNEQFF.

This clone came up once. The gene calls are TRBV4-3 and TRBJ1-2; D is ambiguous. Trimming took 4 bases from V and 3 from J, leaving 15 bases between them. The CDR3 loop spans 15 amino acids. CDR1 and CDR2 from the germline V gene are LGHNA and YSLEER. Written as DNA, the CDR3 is TGCGCCAGCAGCCTCACTACGGCACTCCACTATGGCTACACCTTC. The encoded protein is CASSLTTALHYGYTF.

The CDR3 spells CASSYSENLYGYTF. CDR3 in DNA: TGTGCCAGCAGTTACTCCGAAAACTTATATGGCTACACCTTC. The V gene is TRBV6-5, the J gene TRBJ1-2; D gene unclear. V was clipped by 0 bases and J by 5 bases, with 10 bases between them. Per the germline V gene, CDR1 is MNHEY and CDR2 is SVGAGI. The CDR3 length is 14 residues.